This T cell receptor (beta chain) was recorded in a study of OX40 agonist ivuxolimab in advanced cancers. Turning to the overall study: Ivuxolimab was an agonistic, fully human IgG2 monoclonal antibody directed against OX40 (CD134), a costimulatory receptor. Intravenous ivuxolimab was administered to patients every 2 weeks at six dose levels: 0.01, 0.1, 0.3, 1.5, 3 and 10 mg/kg. Of the 50 to 55 dose-escalation patients, hepatocellular carcinoma was present in around 20, melanoma in roughly 15, renal cell carcinoma in 9 and head and neck cancer in 9. In the dose-escalation cohort, 65% to 90% of patients were male, and the mean age was roughly 60 years, with a range of about 23 to 80. Patients were allowed to have had prior anti-PD-1, anti-PD-L1 or anti-CTLA-4 therapy, and approximately 37% of the dose-escalation patients had been treated with checkpoint inhibitors. Partial responses were achieved by three dose-escalation patients, of whom one had hepatocellular carcinoma and two had cutaneous melanoma. Peripheral TCRbeta sequencing aimed to test whether ivuxolimab altered TCR sequence diversity and caused clonal T-cell expansion. The paper covers the monotherapy dose-escalation part of the phase I ivuxolimab trial, which included N ≈ 50 patients. Study-wide conclusions, independent of this receptor: Low levels of normalized T-cell clonal expansion were also seen in some nonresponding patients. At doses of 0.1 to 3.0 mg/kg, clonal expansion of both CD4+ and CD8+ T cells in blood was seen between baseline and week 6. Which antigens the clonally expanded peripheral T cells were specific for was not determined. In the 0.1-3.0 mg/kg groups, partial responders were among the patients with the lowest normalized peripheral clonal expansion, particularly in CD8+ T cells. After ivuxolimab, CD8+ T cells had more expanded clones than CD4+ T cells on average.

The trial excluded patients who had a history of autoimmune disease or were on systemic immunosuppression. In every dose cohort, peripheral blood was drawn for TCR sequencing at baseline, cycle 4 day 1, and cycle 7 day 1. Samples came from an open-label, multicenter, first-in-human phase I dose-escalation trial of ivuxolimab. Adults with locally advanced or metastatic melanoma, renal cell, hepatocellular, or head and neck squamous cell carcinoma were enrolled in the trial. Before TCR sequencing, CD4+ and CD8+ T cells were separately sorted from peripheral blood. Genomic DNA was isolated from the sorted cells so that the TCRbeta CDR3 region could be sequenced. The immunoSEQ Assay was used for sequencing of TCRbeta CDR3 regions. TCRdb stores this immuneACCESS table with in-frame sequences only. Part of the clones is absent; in the studies checked, under half of the shortfall reflects unresolved V genes, and no reason is known for the rest. The sample table lists roughly 68,000 clones, more than 80% of them with a count of one. 14% of the sample lies in the top ten.

The CDR3 numbers 15 residues from cysteine through phenylalanine. The only DNA kept is the CDR3, 45 bases in frame from the first base. The trim is 0 bases for V and 4 bases for J, with a gap of 11 bases between the germline ends. Per the germline V gene, LGHNA is the CDR1 and YNFKEQ is the CDR2. Remarks on this clone: Its antigen remains undetermined. No base qualities exist here, and no much larger clone lies one base off it.

This specimen was CD4+ or CD8+ T cells sorted from blood, taken in a trial of the OX40 agonist ivuxolimab. The sequence was obtained from an adult with an advanced solid tumor such as melanoma, head and neck, liver or kidney cancer. Recombination linked TRBV4-2 to TRBJ2-3, with no D gene named confidently. The CDR3 protein is CASSQDLGEADTQYF. Here is the DNA: TGTGCCAGCAGCCAAGATCTAGGAGAGGCAGATACGCAGTATTTT.